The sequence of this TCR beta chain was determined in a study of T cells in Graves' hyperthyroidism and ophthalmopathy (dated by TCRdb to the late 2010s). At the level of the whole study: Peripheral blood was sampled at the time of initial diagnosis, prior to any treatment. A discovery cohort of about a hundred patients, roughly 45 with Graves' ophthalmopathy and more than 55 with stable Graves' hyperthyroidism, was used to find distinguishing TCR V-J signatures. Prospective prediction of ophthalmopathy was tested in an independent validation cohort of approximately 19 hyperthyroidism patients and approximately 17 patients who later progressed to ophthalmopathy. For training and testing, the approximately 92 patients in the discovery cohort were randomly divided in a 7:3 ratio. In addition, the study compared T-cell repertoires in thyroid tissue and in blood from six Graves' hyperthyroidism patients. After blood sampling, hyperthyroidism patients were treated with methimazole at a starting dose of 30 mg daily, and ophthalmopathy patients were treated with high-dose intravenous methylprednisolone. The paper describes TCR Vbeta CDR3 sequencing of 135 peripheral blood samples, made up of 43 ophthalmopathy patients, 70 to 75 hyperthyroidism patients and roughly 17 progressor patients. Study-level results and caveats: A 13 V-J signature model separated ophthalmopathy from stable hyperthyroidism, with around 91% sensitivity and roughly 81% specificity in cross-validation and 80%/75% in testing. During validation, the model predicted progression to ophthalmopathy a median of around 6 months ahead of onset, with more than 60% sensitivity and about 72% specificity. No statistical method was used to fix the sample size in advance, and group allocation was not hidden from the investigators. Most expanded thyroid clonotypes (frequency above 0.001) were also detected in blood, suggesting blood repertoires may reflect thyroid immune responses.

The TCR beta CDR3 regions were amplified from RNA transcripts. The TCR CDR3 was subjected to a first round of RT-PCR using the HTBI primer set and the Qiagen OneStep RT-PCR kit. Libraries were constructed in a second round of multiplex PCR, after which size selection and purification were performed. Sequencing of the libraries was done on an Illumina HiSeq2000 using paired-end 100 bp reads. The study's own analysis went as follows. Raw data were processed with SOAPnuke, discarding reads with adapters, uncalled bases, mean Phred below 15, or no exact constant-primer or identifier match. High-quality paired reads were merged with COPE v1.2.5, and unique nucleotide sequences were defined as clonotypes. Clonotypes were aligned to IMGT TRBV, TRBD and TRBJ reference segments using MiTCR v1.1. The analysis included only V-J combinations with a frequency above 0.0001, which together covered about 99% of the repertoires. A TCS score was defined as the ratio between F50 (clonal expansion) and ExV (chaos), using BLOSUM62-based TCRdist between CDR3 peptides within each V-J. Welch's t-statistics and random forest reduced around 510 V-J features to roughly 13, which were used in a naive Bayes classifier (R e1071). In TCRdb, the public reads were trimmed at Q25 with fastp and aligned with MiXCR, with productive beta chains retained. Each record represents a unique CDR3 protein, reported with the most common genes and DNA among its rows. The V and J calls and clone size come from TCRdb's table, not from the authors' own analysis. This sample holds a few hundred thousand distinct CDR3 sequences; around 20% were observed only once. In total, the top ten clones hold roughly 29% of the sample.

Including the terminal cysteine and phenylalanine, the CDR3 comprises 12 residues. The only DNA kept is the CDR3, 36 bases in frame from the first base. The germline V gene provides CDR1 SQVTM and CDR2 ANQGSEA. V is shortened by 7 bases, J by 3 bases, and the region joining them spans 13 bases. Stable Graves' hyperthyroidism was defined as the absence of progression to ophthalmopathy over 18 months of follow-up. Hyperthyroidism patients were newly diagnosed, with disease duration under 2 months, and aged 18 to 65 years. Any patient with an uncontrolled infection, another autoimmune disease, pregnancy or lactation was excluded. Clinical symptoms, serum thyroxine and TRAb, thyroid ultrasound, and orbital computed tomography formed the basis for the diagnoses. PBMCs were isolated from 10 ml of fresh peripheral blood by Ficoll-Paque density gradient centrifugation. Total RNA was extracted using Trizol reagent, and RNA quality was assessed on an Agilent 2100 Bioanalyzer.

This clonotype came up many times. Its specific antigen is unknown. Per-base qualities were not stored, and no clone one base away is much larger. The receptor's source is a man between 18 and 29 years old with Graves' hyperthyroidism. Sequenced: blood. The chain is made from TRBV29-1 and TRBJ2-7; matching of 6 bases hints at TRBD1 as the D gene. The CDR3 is CSAIRTDYEQYF. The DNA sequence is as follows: TGCAGCGCAATACGGACAGACTACGAGCAGTACTTC.